What follows is one T cell receptor (beta chain) and its context. Its antigen is unknown. The data stem from a study of cytomegalovirus exposure and HLA in healthy donors. Study conclusions and caveats: Specificity of a few CMV-associated chains for CMV antigens was verified in vitro.

The donors were members of the validation cohort, which comprised roughly 120 subjects and was separate from the first cohort of 670 or so subjects. Some clones are missing from TCRdb's copy, which holds only in-frame ones; the method was immunoSEQ multiplex PCR. In the table there are 250,000 to 350,000 clones, nearly 90% of which are singletons. The germline gives CDR1 LNHDA, CDR2 SQIVND (reference sequence). V gave up 0 bases and J gave up 6 bases, with 11 bases separating them. CDR3 length equals 14 residues. Sample: PBMCs. The origin of this receptor is a man under 40 in good health and CMV-seronegative. The chain combines TRBV19 with TRBJ1-2; D unclear. This CDR3 reads CASSIDLEEDGYTF. CDR3 coding DNA: TGTGCCAGTAGTATAGACCTGGAGGAGGATGGCTACACCTTC.